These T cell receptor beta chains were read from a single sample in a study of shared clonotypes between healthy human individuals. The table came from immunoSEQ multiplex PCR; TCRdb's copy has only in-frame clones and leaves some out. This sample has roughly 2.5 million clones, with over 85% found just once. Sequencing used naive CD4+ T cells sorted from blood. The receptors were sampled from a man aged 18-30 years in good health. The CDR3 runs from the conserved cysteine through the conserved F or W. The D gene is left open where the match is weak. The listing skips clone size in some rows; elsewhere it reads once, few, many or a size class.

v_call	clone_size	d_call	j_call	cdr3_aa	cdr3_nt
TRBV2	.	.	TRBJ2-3	CASLARGTDTQYF	TGTGCCAGTCTTGCTAGAGGCACAGATACGCAGTATTTT
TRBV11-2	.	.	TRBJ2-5	CASCPLGAQETQYF	TGTGCCAGCTGTCCCCTTGGTGCCCAAGAGACCCAGTACTTC
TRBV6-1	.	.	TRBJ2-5	CASSGEPTSWETQYF	TGTGCCAGCAGTGGGGAACCGACTAGTTGGGAGACCCAGTACTTC
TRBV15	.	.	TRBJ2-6	CATSREGYSGANVLTF	TGTGCCACCAGCAGAGAAGGTTACTCTGGGGCCAACGTCCTGACTTTC
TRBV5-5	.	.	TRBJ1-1	CASSLVRVTEAFF	TGTGCCAGCAGCTTGGTTCGAGTAACTGAAGCTTTCTTT
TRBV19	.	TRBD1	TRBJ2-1	CASSIVQGASEQFF	TGTGCCAGTAGTATAGTCCAGGGGGCGAGTGAGCAGTTCTTC
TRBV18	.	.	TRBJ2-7	CASSPPGEHYEQYF	TGTGCCAGCTCACCACCGGGGGAGCACTACGAGCAGTACTTC
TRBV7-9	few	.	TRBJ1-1	CASSLSRVNTEAFF	TGTGCCAGCAGCTTGTCCCGGGTGAACACTGAAGCTTTCTTT
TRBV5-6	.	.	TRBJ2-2	CASSPGAPGELFF	TGTGCCAGCAGTCCCGGAGCCCCCGGGGAGCTGTTTTTT
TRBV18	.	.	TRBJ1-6	CASSPSHESPLHF	TGTGCCAGCTCACCGAGCCACGAATCACCCCTCCACTTT
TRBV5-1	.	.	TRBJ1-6	CASSSAGPNSPLHF	TGCGCCAGCAGCTCGGCGGGTCCTAATTCACCCCTCCACTTT
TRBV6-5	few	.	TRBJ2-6	CASGGSGANVLTF	TGTGCCAGCGGGGGGTCCGGGGCCAACGTCCTGACTTTC
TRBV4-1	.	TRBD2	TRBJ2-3	CASSQGASGGSDTQYF	TGCGCCAGCAGCCAAGGGGCTAGCGGGGGGTCGGATACGCAGTATTTT
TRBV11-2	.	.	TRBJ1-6	CASTRSGTQNSPLHF	TGTGCCAGCACCCGATCTGGGACGCAAAATTCACCCCTCCACTTT
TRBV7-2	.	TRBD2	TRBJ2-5	CASSPLAGGQGTQYF	TGTGCCAGCAGCCCCCTAGCGGGAGGGCAGGGGACCCAGTACTTC
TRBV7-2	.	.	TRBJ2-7	CASSLDYAQGFEQYF	TGTGCCAGCAGCTTAGACTACGCCCAGGGGTTCGAGCAGTACTTC
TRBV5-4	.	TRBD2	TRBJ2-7	CASSPTSGRALSGEQYF	TGTGCCAGCAGCCCGACTAGCGGGAGGGCCCTCTCGGGCGAGCAGTACTTC
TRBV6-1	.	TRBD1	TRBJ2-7	CASNLGTGNYEQYF	TGTGCCAGCAACTTGGGGACAGGGAATTACGAGCAGTACTTC
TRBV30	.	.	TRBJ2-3	CAWSGGGGTDTQYF	TGTGCCTGGAGTGGGGGTGGGGGCACAGATACGCAGTATTTT
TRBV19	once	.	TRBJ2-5	CASMAGPQETQYF	TGTGCCAGTATGGCGGGGCCTCAAGAGACCCAGTACTTC
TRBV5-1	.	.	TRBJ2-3	CASRLQDPSTDTQYF	TGCGCCAGCCGCCTTCAGGATCCAAGCACAGATACGCAGTATTTT
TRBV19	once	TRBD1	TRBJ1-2	CASSMEQGIGGYTF	TGTGCCAGTAGTATGGAACAGGGGATCGGTGGCTACACCTTC